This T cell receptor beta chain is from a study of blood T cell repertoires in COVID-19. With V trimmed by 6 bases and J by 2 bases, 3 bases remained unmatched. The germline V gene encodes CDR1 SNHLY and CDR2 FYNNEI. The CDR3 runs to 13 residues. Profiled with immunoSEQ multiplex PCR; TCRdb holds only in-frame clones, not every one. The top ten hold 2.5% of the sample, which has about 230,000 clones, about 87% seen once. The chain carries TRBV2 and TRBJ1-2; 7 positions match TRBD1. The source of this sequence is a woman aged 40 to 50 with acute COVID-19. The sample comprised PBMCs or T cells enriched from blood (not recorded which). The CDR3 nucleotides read TGTGCCAGCAGCGCGGACAGGAACTATGGCTACACCTTC. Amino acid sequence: CASSADRNYGYTF.